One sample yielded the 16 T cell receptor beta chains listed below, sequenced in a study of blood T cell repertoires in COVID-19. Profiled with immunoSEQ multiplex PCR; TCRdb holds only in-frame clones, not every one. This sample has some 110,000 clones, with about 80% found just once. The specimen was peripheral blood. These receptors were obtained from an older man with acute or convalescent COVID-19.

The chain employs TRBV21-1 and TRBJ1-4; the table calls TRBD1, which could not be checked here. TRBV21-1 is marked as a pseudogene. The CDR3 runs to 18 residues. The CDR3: CASSSGGAGMSTNEKLFF. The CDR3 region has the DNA TGTGCCAGCAGCTCAGGGGGCGCAGGGATGAGTACTAATGAAAAACTGTTTTTT.

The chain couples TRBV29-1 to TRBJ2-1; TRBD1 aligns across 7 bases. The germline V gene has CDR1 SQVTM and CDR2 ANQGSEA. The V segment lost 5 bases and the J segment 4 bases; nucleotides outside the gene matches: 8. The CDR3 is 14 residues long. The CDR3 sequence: CSVLRDRDYNEQFF. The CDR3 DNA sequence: TGCAGCGTTCTAAGGGACAGAGATTACAATGAGCAGTTCTTC.

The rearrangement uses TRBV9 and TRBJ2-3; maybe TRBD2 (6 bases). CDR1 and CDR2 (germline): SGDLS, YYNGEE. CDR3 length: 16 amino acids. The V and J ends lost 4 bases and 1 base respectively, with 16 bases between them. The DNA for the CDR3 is TGTGCCAGCAGCCCGGGACTCATCTCTCGCACAGATACGCAGTATTTT. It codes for CASSPGLISRTDTQYF.

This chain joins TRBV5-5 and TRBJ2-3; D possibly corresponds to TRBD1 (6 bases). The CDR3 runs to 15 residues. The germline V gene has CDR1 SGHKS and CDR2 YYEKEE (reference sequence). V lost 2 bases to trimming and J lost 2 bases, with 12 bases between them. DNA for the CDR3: TGTGCCAGCAGCTTCGGCAGGGGCGTCACAGATACGCAGTATTTT. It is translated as CASSFGRGVTDTQYF.

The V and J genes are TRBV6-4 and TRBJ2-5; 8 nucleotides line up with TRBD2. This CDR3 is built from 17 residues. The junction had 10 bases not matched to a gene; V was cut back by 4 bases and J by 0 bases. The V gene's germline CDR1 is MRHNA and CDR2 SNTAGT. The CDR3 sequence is CASSGGTSGPYQETQYF. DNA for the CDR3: TGTGCCAGCAGTGGGGGTACTAGCGGTCCCTACCAAGAGACCCAGTACTTC.

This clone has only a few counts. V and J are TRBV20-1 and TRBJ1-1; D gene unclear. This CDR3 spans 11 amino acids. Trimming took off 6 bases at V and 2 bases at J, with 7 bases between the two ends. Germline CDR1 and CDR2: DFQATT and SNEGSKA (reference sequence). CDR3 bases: TGCAGTGCCGGGATTAACACTGAAGCTTTCTTT. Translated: CSAGINTEAFF.

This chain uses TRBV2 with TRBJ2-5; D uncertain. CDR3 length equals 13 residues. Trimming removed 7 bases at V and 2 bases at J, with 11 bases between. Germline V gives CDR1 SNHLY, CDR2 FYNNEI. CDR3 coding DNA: TGTGCCAGCACTGAGGAACAGCAAGAGACCCAGTACTTC. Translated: CASTEEQQETQYF.

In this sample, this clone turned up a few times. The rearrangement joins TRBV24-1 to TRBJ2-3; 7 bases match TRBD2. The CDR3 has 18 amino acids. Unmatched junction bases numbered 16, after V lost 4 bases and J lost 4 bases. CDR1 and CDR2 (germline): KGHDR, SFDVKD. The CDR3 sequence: CATSDNRRGGSRPDTQYF. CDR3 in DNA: TGTGCCACCAGTGACAACAGAAGGGGCGGGAGTAGGCCAGATACGCAGTATTTT.

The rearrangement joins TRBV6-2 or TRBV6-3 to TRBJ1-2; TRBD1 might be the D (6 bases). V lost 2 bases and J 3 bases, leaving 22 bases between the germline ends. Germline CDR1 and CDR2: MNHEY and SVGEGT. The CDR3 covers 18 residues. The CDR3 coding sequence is TGTGCCAGCAGTTACCCTACCACTGCGGCAGGGGTCGACTATGGCTACACCTTC. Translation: CASSYPTTAAGVDYGYTF.

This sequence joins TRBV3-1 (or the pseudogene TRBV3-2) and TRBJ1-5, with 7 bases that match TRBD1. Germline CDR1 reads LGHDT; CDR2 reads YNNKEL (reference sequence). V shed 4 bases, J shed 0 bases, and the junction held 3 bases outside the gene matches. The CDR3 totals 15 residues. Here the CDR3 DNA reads TGTGCCAGCAGCCTGGGACAGAATAGCAATCAGCCCCAGCATTTT. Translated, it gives CASSLGQNSNQPQHF.

Written as DNA, the CDR3 is TGTGCCAGCAGCCAAGAGATGGGACAGGCCAACGAGCAGTACTTC. This sequence encodes CASSQEMGQANEQYF. The V call is TRBV4-2, the J call TRBJ2-7; TRBD1 aligns across 8 bases. CDR3 length: 15 residues. V lost 0 bases and J lost 5; bases outside the gene matches: 6. Germline V gives CDR1 LGHNA, CDR2 YNFKEQ.

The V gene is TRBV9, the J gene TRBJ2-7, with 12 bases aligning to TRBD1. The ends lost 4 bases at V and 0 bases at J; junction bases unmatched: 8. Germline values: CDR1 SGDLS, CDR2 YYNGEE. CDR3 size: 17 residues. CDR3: CASSKGQGASSSYEQYF. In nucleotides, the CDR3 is TGTGCCAGCAGCAAGGGACAGGGGGCAAGCAGCTCCTACGAGCAGTACTTC.

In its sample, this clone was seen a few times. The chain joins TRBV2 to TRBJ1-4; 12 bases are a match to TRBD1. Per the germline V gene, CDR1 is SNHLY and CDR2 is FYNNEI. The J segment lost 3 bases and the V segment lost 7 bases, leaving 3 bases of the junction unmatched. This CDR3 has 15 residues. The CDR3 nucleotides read TGTGCCAGCACGGGACAGGGGGCGGCTAATGAAAAACTGTTTTTT. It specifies CASTGQGAANEKLFF. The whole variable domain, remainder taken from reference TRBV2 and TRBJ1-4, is EPEVTQTPSHQVTQMGQEVILRCVPISNHLYFYWYRQILGQKVEFLVSFYNNEISEKSEIFDDQFSVERPDGSNFTLKIRSTKLEDSAMYFCASTGQGAANEKLFFGSGTQLSVL.

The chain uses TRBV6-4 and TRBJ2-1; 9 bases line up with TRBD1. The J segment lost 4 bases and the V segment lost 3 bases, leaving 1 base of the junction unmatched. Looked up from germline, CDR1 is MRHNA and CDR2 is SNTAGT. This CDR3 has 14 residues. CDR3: CASSEGTGYNEQFF. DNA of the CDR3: TGTGCCAGCAGTGAGGGGACAGGGTACAATGAGCAGTTCTTC.

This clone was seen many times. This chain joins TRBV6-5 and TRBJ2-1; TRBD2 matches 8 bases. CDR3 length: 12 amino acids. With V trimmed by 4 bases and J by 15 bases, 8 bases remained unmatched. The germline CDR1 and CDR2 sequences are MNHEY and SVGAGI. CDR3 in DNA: TGTGCCAGCAGTTCACTTAGCGGGATACTGTTCTTC. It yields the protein CASSSLSGILFF.

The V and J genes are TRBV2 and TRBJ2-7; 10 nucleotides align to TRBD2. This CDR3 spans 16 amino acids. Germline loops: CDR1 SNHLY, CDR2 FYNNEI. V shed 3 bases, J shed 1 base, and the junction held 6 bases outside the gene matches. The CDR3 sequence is CASSELAGEPSYEQYF. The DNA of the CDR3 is TGTGCCAGCAGTGAGCTAGCGGGAGAGCCGTCCTACGAGCAGTACTTC.